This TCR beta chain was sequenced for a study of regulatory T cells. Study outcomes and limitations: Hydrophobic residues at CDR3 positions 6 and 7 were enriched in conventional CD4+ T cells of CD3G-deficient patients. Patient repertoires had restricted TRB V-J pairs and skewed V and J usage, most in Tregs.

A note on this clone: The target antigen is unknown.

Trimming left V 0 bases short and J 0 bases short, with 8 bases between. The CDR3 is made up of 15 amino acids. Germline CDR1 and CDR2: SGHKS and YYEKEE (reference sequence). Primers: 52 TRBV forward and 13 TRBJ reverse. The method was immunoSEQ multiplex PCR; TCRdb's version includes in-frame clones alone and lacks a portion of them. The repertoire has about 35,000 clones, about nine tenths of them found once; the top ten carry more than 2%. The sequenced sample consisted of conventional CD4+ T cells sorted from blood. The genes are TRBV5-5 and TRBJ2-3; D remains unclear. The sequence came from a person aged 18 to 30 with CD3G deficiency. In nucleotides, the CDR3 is TGTGCCAGCAGCTTGGGGGTCAGCAGCACAGATACGCAGTATTTT. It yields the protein CASSLGVSSTDTQYF.